One TCR beta chain is described in this entry. Its antigen is unknown. The data were obtained in a study of response to subunit inactivated influenza vaccine. Study-level points and caveats: Few additional T cells are recruited per seasonal influenza vaccination, authors suggested.

The germline CDR1 and CDR2 sequences are SGHDN and FVKESK. This CDR3 is 13 amino acids long. V shed 1 base and J shed 6 bases, with 10 bases lying between them. TCRdb called the RT-PCR reads again in MiXCR, with one record for every CDR3 protein. Of hundreds of thousands of distinct CDR3 sequences listed, about a sixth were seen once; the top ten hold around 10%. The clonotype comes from a man between 45 and 60 years old who received an inactivated influenza vaccine. Source: PBMCs from blood, taken 11 to 12 days after vaccination. The chain employs TRBV14 and TRBJ2-7, with D possibly being TRBD1 (5 bases). The CDR3 is CASSQGRVAEQYF. CDR3 in DNA: TGTGCCAGCAGCCAAGGCAGGGTAGCCGAGCAGTACTTC.